This T cell receptor (beta chain) emerged from a study of blood T cell repertoires in COVID-19. CDR3 size: 16 residues. Germline V gene sequence: CDR1 SNHLY, CDR2 FYNNEI. The junction had 6 bases not matched to a gene; V was cut back by 6 bases and J by 3 bases. Per the authors' pipeline: Amplification with reference gene primers provided the estimates of nucleated cell counts. Some clones are missing from TCRdb's copy, which holds only in-frame ones; the method was immunoSEQ multiplex PCR. The DNA was the basis for D and trimming; V, J and clone size are from that table. The sample records 390,000 or so clones, approximately 90% being singletons.

The source of this sequence is a woman aged 25 to 39 with active or convalescent COVID-19. The sample comprised peripheral blood. J is TRBJ1-6 and V is TRBV2, with 9 bases that match TRBD1. CDR3 DNA: TGTGCCAGCAGGTCGGGACAGGGCTTCTATAATTCACCCCTCCACTTT. Translated, it gives CASRSGQGFYNSPLHF.